The rows below give T cell receptor beta chains drawn from one sample of a study of response to subunit inactivated influenza vaccine. TCRdb recomputed calls from the RT-PCR reads with MiXCR, one row per CDR3 protein. The table shows around 760,000 distinct CDR3 sequences, with about 15% occurring only once. Here the sequenced sample was PBMCs from blood, taken roughly 2 weeks before vaccination. The receptors were sampled from a man over 45 who received an inactivated influenza vaccine. CDR3s include the opening cysteine and the closing phenylalanine or tryptophan. Fields, in order: V gene, J gene, clone size, D gene, CDR3 DNA, CDR3 protein. D genes are given only for firm matches. Part of the rows lack a size; the others show once, few, many or a class for expanded clones.

>TRBV7-9|TRBJ2-1|few|-
TGTGCCAGCAGCATCCGCGACAGTCAGACCCCCTACAATGAGCAGTTCTTC
CASSIRDSQTPYNEQFF
>TRBV12-3/TRBV12-4|TRBJ2-2|many|-
TGTGCCAGCAGTTTCGTCCTCCAGACCGGGGAGCTGTTTTTT
CASSFVLQTGELFF
>TRBV27|TRBJ2-6|few|-
TGTGCCAGCAGTTGGTCCTCTACTCTTGACAACTCTGGGGCCAACGTCCTGACTTTC
CASSWSSTLDNSGANVLTF
>TRBV29-1|TRBJ1-2|once|TRBD1
TGCAGCGTCACAGGGGGCACCTATGGCTACACCTTC
CSVTGGTYGYTF
>TRBV7-8|TRBJ2-1|-|-
TGTGCCAGCACAGGGGATAGCGGAACCAGACCCTACAATGAGCAGTTCTTC
CASTGDSGTRPYNEQFF
>TRBV6-2/TRBV6-3|TRBJ2-1|few|TRBD2
TGTGCCAGCAGTCACGTGTGGATGATTGCGGGGGGCAGAACCTACAATGAGCAGTTCTTC
CASSHVWMIAGGRTYNEQFF
>TRBV29-1|TRBJ2-3|many|-
TGCAGCGTTGAAGATCGGATCCCCCGGGACTCCGTCACAGATACGCAGTATTTT
CSVEDRIPRDSVTDTQYF
>TRBV6-1|TRBJ1-1|few|-
TGTGCCAGCATCCCTCAAACCGGGACAAGCAGGAACACTGAAGCTTTCTTT
CASIPQTGTSRNTEAFF
>TRBV20-1|TRBJ2-7|many|TRBD1
TGCAGTGCTAGAGAAACAGGGGGACGGAACGAGCAGTACTTC
CSARETGGRNEQYF
>TRBV5-1|TRBJ1-6|few|TRBD1
TGCGCCAGCAGCTTGGACAGGGGGTTTGGTTCACCCCTCCACTTT
CASSLDRGFGSPLHF
>TRBV29-1|TRBJ1-2|few|TRBD1
TGCAGCGTTGATGGGACAGGGAGTTATGGCTACACCTTC
CSVDGTGSYGYTF
>TRBV30|TRBJ1-4|few|TRBD1
TGTGCCTACACTCATAAAGGGGGACAGACTAATGAAAAACTGTTTTTT
CAYTHKGGQTNEKLFF
>TRBV27|TRBJ2-3|few|-
TGTGCCAGCAGTTTTATTTTTGGGACGGGATTCACAGATACGCAGTATTTT
CASSFIFGTGFTDTQYF
>TRBV6-5|TRBJ1-2|many|-
TGTGCCAGCAGTTACGGCGGAGGGGACTATGGCTACACCTTC
CASSYGGGDYGYTF
>TRBV20-1|TRBJ2-3|-|TRBD2
TGCAGTGCTAGAGAGAGTCATCGACTAGCGGGGGGGCCAACAGATACGCAGTATTTT
CSARESHRLAGGPTDTQYF
>TRBV18|TRBJ2-3|few|-
TGTGCCAGCTCACGAGGGTCCGGCTGGGGCACAGATACGCAGTATTTT
CASSRGSGWGTDTQYF
>TRBV18|TRBJ2-2|few|-
TGTGCCAGCTCACCACCGACCCGGGTAGAAGCCGGGGAGCTGTTTTTT
CASSPPTRVEAGELFF
>TRBV3-1|TRBJ2-1|-|TRBD2
TGTGCCAGCAGCCAAGGTACGCGGGGGGAGTTCTTC
CASSQGTRGEFF
>TRBV3-1|TRBJ2-1|-|-
TGTGCCAGCAGCCATCAGGGTTGGGAGCAGTTCTTC
CASSHQGWEQFF
>TRBV7-3|TRBJ2-7|few|-
TGTGCCAGCAGCTTAACCTACCAAGACGAGCAGTACTTC
CASSLTYQDEQYF
>TRBV6-5|TRBJ1-5|once|-
TGTGCCAGCAGTTACTCGGCAGGGAGCGGTCAGCCCCATCATTTT
CASSYSAGSGQPHHF
>TRBV9|TRBJ1-5|-|-
TGTGCCAGCAGCCCAGGGGTAAGCAATCAGCCCCAGCATTTT
CASSPGVSNQPQHF
>TRBV7-3|TRBJ2-1|many|TRBD2
TGTGCCAGCAGCCTCATCGGGACTAGCTCCTACAATGAGCAGTTCTTC
CASSLIGTSSYNEQFF
>TRBV20-1|TRBJ1-2|-|-
TGCAGTGCTAGAGGAGGAGGTCGGGGCTATGGTGCCTATGGCTACACCTTC
CSARGGGRGYGAYGYTF
>TRBV14|TRBJ1-2|-|-
TGTGCCAGCAGCCAAGATCTCGGGGCTGGCTACACCTTC
CASSQDLGAGYTF
>TRBV7-9|TRBJ2-7|many|-
TGTGCCAGCAGCTTAGTGGGACGGGACTCCTACGAGCAGTACTTC
CASSLVGRDSYEQYF
>TRBV2|TRBJ2-3|-|TRBD1
TGTGCCAGCAGAAAAGGGACAGCCACTTCCACAGATACGCAGTATTTT
CASRKGTATSTDTQYF
>TRBV4-2|TRBJ1-1|-|-
TGTGCCAGCAGCCAAGATGTCGGCACTGAAGCTTTCTTT
CASSQDVGTEAFF
>TRBV27|TRBJ1-4|few|TRBD1
TGTGCCAGCAGTATATCTGGGGACAGATTTAATGAAAAACTGTTTTTT
CASSISGDRFNEKLFF
>TRBV12-3/TRBV12-4|TRBJ1-1|-|-
TGTGCCAGCAGGGACAGTTTCACTGAAGCTTTCTTT
CASRDSFTEAFF
>TRBV6-2/TRBV6-3|TRBJ2-5|-|-
TGTGCCAGCAGCGCACCTCAAGAGACCCAGTACTTC
CASSAPQETQYF
>TRBV28|TRBJ2-2|-|TRBD2
TGTGCCAGCGGTCGCAGCGGGAGGAACGGCGGGGAGCTGTTTTTT
CASGRSGRNGGELFF
>TRBV7-9|TRBJ2-7|few|-
TGTGCCAGCAGCTTAGCAATGAGCTCCTACGAGCAGTACTTC
CASSLAMSSYEQYF
>TRBV7-2|TRBJ1-5|-|-
TGTGCCAGCAGCTTAATAGGGAACCCCAATCAGCCCCAGCATTTT
CASSLIGNPNQPQHF
>TRBV11-2|TRBJ1-1|few|-
TGTGCCAGCAGCTTTCTGAAGGGGACGAACACTGAAGCTTTCTTT
CASSFLKGTNTEAFF
>TRBV4-1|TRBJ2-4|-|-
TGCGCCAGCAGACCGGGCCCGGAGGGTCGGAACATTCAGTACTTC
CASRPGPEGRNIQYF
>TRBV9|TRBJ2-3|-|-
TGTGCCAGCAGCGTAGTAGGGGGGGGTATCGGAGATACGCAGTATTTT
CASSVVGGGIGDTQYF
>TRBV15|TRBJ2-7|-|TRBD2
TGTGCCACCAGCAGAGAGACTAGCCCTGGATACGAGCAGTACTTC
CATSRETSPGYEQYF
>TRBV4-3|TRBJ1-1|-|-
TGCGCCAGCAGCCCCGACCGGGGCCCCACTGAAGCTTTCTTT
CASSPDRGPTEAFF
>TRBV20-1|TRBJ2-7|-|TRBD1
TGCAGTACTGCCGGGACAGGGGACACCTACGAGCAGTACTTC
CSTAGTGDTYEQYF
>TRBV2|TRBJ2-7|few|-
TGTGCCAGCAGCCCTCCCCGGGACATCTTATACGAGCAGTACTTC
CASSPPRDILYEQYF
>TRBV5-5|TRBJ1-2|many|-
TGTGCCAGCAGCTTGGTTGTTGGGCAGGGCTATGGCTACACCTTC
CASSLVVGQGYGYTF
>TRBV6-5|TRBJ1-1|few|TRBD1
TGTGCCAGCAGTTACGAGGCAGGGGGAAAGGCTTTCTTT
CASSYEAGGKAFF
>TRBV12-3/TRBV12-4|TRBJ1-2|many|TRBD1
TGTGCCAGCAGCCCAACCACAGGGGCAGATGGCTATGGCTACACCTTC
CASSPTTGADGYGYTF
>TRBV29-1|TRBJ2-7|many|-
TGCAGCGTTGAAAAAGGGGTTGAGCAGTACTTC
CSVEKGVEQYF
>TRBV20-1|TRBJ1-1|-|-
TGCAGTGCTAGAGATCTGGGCAGGCAGCGACCGAACACTGAAGCTTTCTTT
CSARDLGRQRPNTEAFF
>TRBV5-1|TRBJ2-3|-|TRBD1
TGCGCCAGCAGCACGGGACAGATCACAGATACGCAGTATTTT
CASSTGQITDTQYF
>TRBV5-1|TRBJ2-5|many|-
TGCGCCAGCAGCTCCAGTGGGTGGACGACACAAGAGACCCAGTACTTC
CASSSSGWTTQETQYF